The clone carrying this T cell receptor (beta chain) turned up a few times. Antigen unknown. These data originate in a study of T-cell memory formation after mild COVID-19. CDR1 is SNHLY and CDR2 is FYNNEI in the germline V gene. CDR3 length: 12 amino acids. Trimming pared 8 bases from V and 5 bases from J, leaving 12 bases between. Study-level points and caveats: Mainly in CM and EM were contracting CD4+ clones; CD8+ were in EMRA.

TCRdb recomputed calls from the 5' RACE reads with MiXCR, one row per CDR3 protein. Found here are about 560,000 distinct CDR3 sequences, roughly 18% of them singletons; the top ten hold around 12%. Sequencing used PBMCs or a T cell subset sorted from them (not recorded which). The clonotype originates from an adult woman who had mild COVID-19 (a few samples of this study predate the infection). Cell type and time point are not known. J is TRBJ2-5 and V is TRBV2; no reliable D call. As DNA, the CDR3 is TGTGCCAGCCTCCTACTTTCGGAGACCCAGTACTTC. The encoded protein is CASLLLSETQYF.